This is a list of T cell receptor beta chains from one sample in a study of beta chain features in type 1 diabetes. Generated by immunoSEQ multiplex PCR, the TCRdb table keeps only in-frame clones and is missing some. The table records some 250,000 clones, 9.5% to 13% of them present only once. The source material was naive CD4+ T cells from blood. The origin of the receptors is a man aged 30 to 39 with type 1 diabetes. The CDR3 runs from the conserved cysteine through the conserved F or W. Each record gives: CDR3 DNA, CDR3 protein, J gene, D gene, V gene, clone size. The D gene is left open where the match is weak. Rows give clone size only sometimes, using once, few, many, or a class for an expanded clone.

DNA: TGTGCCAGCAGCTTAGCACCAGACTATGGCTACACCTTC; CDR3: CASSLAPDYGYTF; J: TRBJ1-2; D: NA; V: TRBV7-2; size: few
DNA: TGTGCCAGCAGGCACAGGGGGCGCATCAACGAGCAGTACTTC; CDR3: CASRHRGRINEQYF; J: TRBJ2-7; D: TRBD1; V: TRBV28; size: few
DNA: TGTGCCAGCAGTTCCGGGACTAGCGGCAATGAGCAGTTCTTC; CDR3: CASSSGTSGNEQFF; J: TRBJ2-1; D: TRBD2; V: TRBV28; size: NA
DNA: TGTGCCAGCATGGACAACTCGAATCAGCCCCAGCATTTT; CDR3: CASMDNSNQPQHF; J: TRBJ1-5; D: NA; V: TRBV2; size: few
DNA: TGTGCCAGCTCCCCCCGGCCGGAGATAGGCACTGAAGCTTTCTTT; CDR3: CASSPRPEIGTEAFF; J: TRBJ1-1; D: NA; V: TRBV18; size: NA
DNA: TGTGCCAGCAGCCAAACTGGAGGATACGGCGGGGAGCTGTTTTTT; CDR3: CASSQTGGYGGELFF; J: TRBJ2-2; D: NA; V: TRBV7-3; size: NA
DNA: TGTGCCAGCAGCTTGAACGGGGGGGCCTACAATGAGCAGTTCTTC; CDR3: CASSLNGGAYNEQFF; J: TRBJ2-1; D: TRBD2; V: TRBV5-4; size: NA
DNA: TGTGCCAGCAGCTTAGTCCCAACGAACACCGGGGAGCTGTTTTTT; CDR3: CASSLVPTNTGELFF; J: TRBJ2-2; D: NA; V: TRBV11-2; size: NA
DNA: TGTGCCAGCAGTTACCCCTCAACAGGGGGCCTTTCCTCCACAGATACGCAGTATTTT; CDR3: CASSYPSTGGLSSTDTQYF; J: TRBJ2-3; D: TRBD1; V: TRBV28; size: NA
DNA: TGTGCCAGTAGCGACAGGGAGCGGACTGAAGCTTTCTTT; CDR3: CASSDRERTEAFF; J: TRBJ1-1; D: TRBD1; V: TRBV19; size: few
DNA: TGTGCCAGCAGCGTCCTCGGAGGGGCGAGCTCTGGAAACACCATATATTTT; CDR3: CASSVLGGASSGNTIYF; J: TRBJ1-3; D: NA; V: TRBV7-2; size: few
DNA: TGTGCCTGGAGTGAAGACAGTCCCTACGAGCAGTACTTC; CDR3: CAWSEDSPYEQYF; J: TRBJ2-7; D: NA; V: TRBV30; size: NA
DNA: TGTGCCAGCAGTCAAGGACAGGGGACCTACGAGCAGTACTTC; CDR3: CASSQGQGTYEQYF; J: TRBJ2-7; D: TRBD1; V: TRBV4-2; size: few
DNA: TGTGCCTGGAGTGTAGCGGGAGGGCAGCCCCAGCATTTT; CDR3: CAWSVAGGQPQHF; J: TRBJ1-5; D: NA; V: TRBV30; size: NA
DNA: TGTGCCAGCAGTCAAGCGGGGGGGTATGGGACCCAGTACTTC; CDR3: CASSQAGGYGTQYF; J: TRBJ2-5; D: TRBD2; V: TRBV6-5; size: few
DNA: TGTGCCAGCAGTTTCGACAGGGAAAAGGGTTATGGCTACACCTTC; CDR3: CASSFDREKGYGYTF; J: TRBJ1-2; D: TRBD1; V: TRBV2; size: NA
DNA: TGTGCCACCGAGGGACTAGCGGGGGCCAAAGAGACCCAGTACTTC; CDR3: CATEGLAGAKETQYF; J: TRBJ2-5; D: TRBD2; V: TRBV2; size: NA
DNA: TGTGCCAGCAGCCTGTGGACAGGCGGAACTGAAGCTTTCTTT; CDR3: CASSLWTGGTEAFF; J: TRBJ1-1; D: TRBD1; V: TRBV5-6; size: few
DNA: TGTGCCAGCAGCCAATATCAGCCCCAGCATTTT; CDR3: CASSQYQPQHF; J: TRBJ1-5; D: NA; V: TRBV28; size: few
DNA: TGTGCCAGCAGCGTTTCCTTGAACACTGAAGCTTTCTTT; CDR3: CASSVSLNTEAFF; J: TRBJ1-1; D: NA; V: TRBV9; size: NA
DNA: TGTGCCAGCACCTCAGGGGGCTACGAGCAGTACTTC; CDR3: CASTSGGYEQYF; J: TRBJ2-7; D: TRBD1; V: TRBV2; size: few
DNA: TGTGCCAGCAGCCGAGGACTAGCGGGGGGATACAATGAGCAGTTCTTC; CDR3: CASSRGLAGGYNEQFF; J: TRBJ2-1; D: TRBD2; V: TRBV7-3; size: few
DNA: TGTGCCAGCTCACCAGTTTTTGGTAGCGCAACCCAAGAGACCCAGTACTTC; CDR3: CASSPVFGSATQETQYF; J: TRBJ2-5; D: NA; V: TRBV18; size: NA
DNA: TGTGCCAGCAGCTGGGACAGCTTGCAGTACTTC; CDR3: CASSWDSLQYF; J: TRBJ2-7; D: TRBD1; V: TRBV7-3; size: NA
DNA: TGTGCCAGCAGTTATTCCCTCAGGGGGCGCGGAGAGACCCAGTACTTC; CDR3: CASSYSLRGRGETQYF; J: TRBJ2-5; D: TRBD1; V: TRBV6-5; size: NA
DNA: TGTGCCATCAGTATCCAAAGGGAGGCCCCCTACAATGAGCAGTTCTTC; CDR3: CAISIQREAPYNEQFF; J: TRBJ2-1; D: NA; V: TRBV10-3; size: NA
DNA: TGTGCCAGTAGTATCGGTGGTACGCAGTATTTT; CDR3: CASSIGGTQYF; J: TRBJ2-3; D: NA; V: TRBV19; size: NA
DNA: TGTGCCAGCAGCCCGGACGGGGGAAGGGATACGCAGTATTTT; CDR3: CASSPDGGRDTQYF; J: TRBJ2-3; D: NA; V: TRBV5-4; size: few
DNA: TGTGCCAGCAGTTTATCAGGGGGCGGCTCTGGGGCCAACGTCCTGACTTTC; CDR3: CASSLSGGGSGANVLTF; J: TRBJ2-6; D: TRBD1; V: TRBV27; size: NA
DNA: TGCGCCAGCAGCCCGGGACTAGCGGGGGGATATGAGCAGTTCTTC; CDR3: CASSPGLAGGYEQFF; J: TRBJ2-1; D: TRBD2; V: TRBV5-1; size: few
DNA: TGTGCCAGTCGGGAGTCTGCAACTAATGAAAAACTGTTTTTT; CDR3: CASRESATNEKLFF; J: TRBJ1-4; D: NA; V: TRBV19; size: few
DNA: TGTGCCAGCAGTCTGAGAGCGGGGGCTAATGAAAAACTGTTTTTT; CDR3: CASSLRAGANEKLFF; J: TRBJ1-4; D: NA; V: TRBV7-2; size: NA
DNA: TGTGCCAGCAATTCTCAGGGGGCAGGTTCACCCCTCCACTTT; CDR3: CASNSQGAGSPLHF; J: TRBJ1-6; D: TRBD1; V: TRBV2; size: NA
DNA: TGTGCCAGCAGTGAACAGGGTTCCTATAATTCACCCCTCCACTTT; CDR3: CASSEQGSYNSPLHF; J: TRBJ1-6; D: NA; V: TRBV2; size: few
DNA: TGCAGCGTTGGAGTGGGACAGGGTCCAGATACGCAGTATTTT; CDR3: CSVGVGQGPDTQYF; J: TRBJ2-3; D: TRBD1; V: TRBV29-1; size: NA
DNA: TGTGCCACCTCCTCGACAGGGGATCAGCCCCAGCATTTT; CDR3: CATSSTGDQPQHF; J: TRBJ1-5; D: TRBD1; V: TRBV15; size: few
DNA: TGTGCCAGCAGTGAAGCTGGGGAGTTTATGCAGCCCCAGCATTTT; CDR3: CASSEAGEFMQPQHF; J: TRBJ1-5; D: NA; V: TRBV6-1; size: few
DNA: TGTGCCAGCAGTGCCCAGGGACATCAGTCACCCCTCCACTTT; CDR3: CASSAQGHQSPLHF; J: TRBJ1-6; D: NA; V: TRBV2; size: few
DNA: TGTGCCAGCAGTCTCCAGACAGGCTACGAGCAGTACTTC; CDR3: CASSLQTGYEQYF; J: TRBJ2-7; D: NA; V: TRBV27; size: few
DNA: TGTGCCAGTAGTATAGAGGGCGGGAGCTACGAGCAGTACTTC; CDR3: CASSIEGGSYEQYF; J: TRBJ2-7; D: TRBD2; V: TRBV19; size: few
DNA: TGTGCCAGCAGCTTGGACAGTTGGGGCTACACCTTC; CDR3: CASSLDSWGYTF; J: TRBJ1-2; D: NA; V: TRBV5-4; size: NA
DNA: TGCGCCAGCAGCCAAGCGGGGGGGAACAATGAGCAGTTCTTC; CDR3: CASSQAGGNNEQFF; J: TRBJ2-1; D: TRBD2; V: TRBV4-3; size: few
DNA: TGTGCCAGCTCACCTACAGGGACATATCAGCCCCAGCATTTT; CDR3: CASSPTGTYQPQHF; J: TRBJ1-5; D: NA; V: TRBV18; size: few
DNA: TGTGCCAGCAGCCCAACTGGAAACACCATATATTTT; CDR3: CASSPTGNTIYF; J: TRBJ1-3; D: NA; V: TRBV7-9; size: few
DNA: TGCGCCAGCAGCTTAATGGCGGGGGCCGTCTTCAATGAGCAGTTCTTC; CDR3: CASSLMAGAVFNEQFF; J: TRBJ2-1; D: NA; V: TRBV5-1; size: NA
DNA: TGTGCCAGCAGCTTAAGCGGCGGTCTCTACGAGCAGTACTTC; CDR3: CASSLSGGLYEQYF; J: TRBJ2-7; D: NA; V: TRBV7-9; size: NA
DNA: TGCAGCGTTGGAACGTCGAGCTCCTACGAGCAGTACTTC; CDR3: CSVGTSSSYEQYF; J: TRBJ2-7; D: NA; V: TRBV29-1; size: NA